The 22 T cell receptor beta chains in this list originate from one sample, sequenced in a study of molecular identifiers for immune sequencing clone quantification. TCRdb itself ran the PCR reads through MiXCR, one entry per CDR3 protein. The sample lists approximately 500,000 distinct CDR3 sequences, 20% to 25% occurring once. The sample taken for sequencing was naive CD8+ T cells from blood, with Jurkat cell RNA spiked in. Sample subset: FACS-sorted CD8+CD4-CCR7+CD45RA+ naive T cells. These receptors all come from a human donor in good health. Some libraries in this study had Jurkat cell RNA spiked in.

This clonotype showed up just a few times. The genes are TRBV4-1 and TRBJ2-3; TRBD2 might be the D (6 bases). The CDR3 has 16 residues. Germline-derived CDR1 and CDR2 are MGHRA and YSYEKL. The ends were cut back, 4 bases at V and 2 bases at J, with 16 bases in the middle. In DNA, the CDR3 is TGCGCCAGCAGCCTGAGGGACTCCTTACACACAGATACGCAGTATTTT. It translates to CASSLRDSLHTDTQYF.

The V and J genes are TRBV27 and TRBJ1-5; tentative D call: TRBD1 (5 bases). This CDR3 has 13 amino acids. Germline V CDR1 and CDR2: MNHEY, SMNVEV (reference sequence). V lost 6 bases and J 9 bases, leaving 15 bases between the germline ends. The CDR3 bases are TGTGCCAGCAGAGAGACAGTGGTCCGGCCCCAGCATTTT. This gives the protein CASRETVVRPQHF.

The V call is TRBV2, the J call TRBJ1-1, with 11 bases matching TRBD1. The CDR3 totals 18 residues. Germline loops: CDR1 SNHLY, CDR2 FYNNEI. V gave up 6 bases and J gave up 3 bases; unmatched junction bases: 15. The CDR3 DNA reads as TGTGCCAGCAGGCCGATTAGGACAGGGGGCTGGGGGGACACTGAAGCTTTCTTT. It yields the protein CASRPIRTGGWGDTEAFF.

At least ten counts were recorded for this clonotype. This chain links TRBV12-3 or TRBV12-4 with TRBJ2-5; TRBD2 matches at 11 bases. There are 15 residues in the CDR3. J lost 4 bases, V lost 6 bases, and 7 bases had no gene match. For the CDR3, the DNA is TGTGCCAGCAGACCAACTAGCGGGAGAGGAGAGACCCAGTACTTC. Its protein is CASRPTSGRGETQYF.

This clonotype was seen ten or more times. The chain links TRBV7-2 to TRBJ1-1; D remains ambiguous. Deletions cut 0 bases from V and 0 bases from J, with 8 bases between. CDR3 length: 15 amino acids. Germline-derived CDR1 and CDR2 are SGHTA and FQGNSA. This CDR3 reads CASSLASSLNTEAFF. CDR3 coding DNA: TGTGCCAGCAGCTTAGCCAGCAGCCTGAACACTGAAGCTTTCTTT.

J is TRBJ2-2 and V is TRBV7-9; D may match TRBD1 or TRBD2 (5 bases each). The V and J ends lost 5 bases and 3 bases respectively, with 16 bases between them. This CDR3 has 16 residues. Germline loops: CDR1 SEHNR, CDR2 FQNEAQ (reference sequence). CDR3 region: CASSTPRDGDTGELFF. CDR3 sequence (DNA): TGTGCCAGCAGCACCCCCAGGGACGGGGACACCGGGGAGCTGTTTTTT.

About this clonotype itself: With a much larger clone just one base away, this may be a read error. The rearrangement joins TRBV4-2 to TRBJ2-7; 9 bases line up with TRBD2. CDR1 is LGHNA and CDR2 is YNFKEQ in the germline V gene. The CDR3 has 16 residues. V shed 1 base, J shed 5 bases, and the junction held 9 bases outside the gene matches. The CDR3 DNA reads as TGTGCCAGCAGCCAAGCTATCAGCGGGGGGACTCACGAGCAGTACTTC. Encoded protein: CASSQAISGGTHEQYF.

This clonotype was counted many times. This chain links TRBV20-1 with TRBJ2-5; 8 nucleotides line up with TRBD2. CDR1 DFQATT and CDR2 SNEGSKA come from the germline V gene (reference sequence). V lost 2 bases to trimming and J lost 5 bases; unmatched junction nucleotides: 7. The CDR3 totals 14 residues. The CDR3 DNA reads TGCAGTGCTAGAACAGCGGGAGTCGGTGAGACCCAGTACTTC. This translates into CSARTAGVGETQYF.

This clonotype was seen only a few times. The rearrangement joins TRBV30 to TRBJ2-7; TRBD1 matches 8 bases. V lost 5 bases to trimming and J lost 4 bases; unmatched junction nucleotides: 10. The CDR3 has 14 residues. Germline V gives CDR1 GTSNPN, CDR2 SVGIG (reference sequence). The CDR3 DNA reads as TGTGCCTGGCGGGACAGGTCTTACCCTTACGAGCAGTACTTC. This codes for CAWRDRSYPYEQYF.

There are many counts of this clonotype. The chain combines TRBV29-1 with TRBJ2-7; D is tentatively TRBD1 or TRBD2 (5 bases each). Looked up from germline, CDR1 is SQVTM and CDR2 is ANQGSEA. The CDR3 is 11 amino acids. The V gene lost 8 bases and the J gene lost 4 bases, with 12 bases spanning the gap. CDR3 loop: CSYVWGYEQYF. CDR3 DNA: TGCAGCTATGTGTGGGGGTACGAGCAGTACTTC.

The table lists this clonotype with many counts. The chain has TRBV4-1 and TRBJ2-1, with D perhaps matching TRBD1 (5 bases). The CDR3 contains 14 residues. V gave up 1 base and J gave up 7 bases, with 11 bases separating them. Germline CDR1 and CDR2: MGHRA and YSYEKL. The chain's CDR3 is CASSQARTPNEQFF. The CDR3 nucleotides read TGCGCCAGCAGCCAAGCTAGGACACCGAATGAGCAGTTCTTC.

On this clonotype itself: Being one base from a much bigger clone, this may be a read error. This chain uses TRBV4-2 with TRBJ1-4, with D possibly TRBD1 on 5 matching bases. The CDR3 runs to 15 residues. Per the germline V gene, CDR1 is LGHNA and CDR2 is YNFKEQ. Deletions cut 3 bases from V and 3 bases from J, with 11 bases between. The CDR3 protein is CASSQDGAANEKLFF. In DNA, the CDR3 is TGTGCCAGCAGCCAGGACGGGGCGGCTAATGAAAAACTGTTTTTT.

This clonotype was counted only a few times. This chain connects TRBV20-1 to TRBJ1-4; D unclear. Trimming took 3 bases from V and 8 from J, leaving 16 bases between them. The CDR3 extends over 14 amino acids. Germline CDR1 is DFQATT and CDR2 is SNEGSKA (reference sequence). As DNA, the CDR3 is TGCAGTGCTAGGGGTCCCCCCAGTGTGGAAAAACTGTTTTTT. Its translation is CSARGPPSVEKLFF.

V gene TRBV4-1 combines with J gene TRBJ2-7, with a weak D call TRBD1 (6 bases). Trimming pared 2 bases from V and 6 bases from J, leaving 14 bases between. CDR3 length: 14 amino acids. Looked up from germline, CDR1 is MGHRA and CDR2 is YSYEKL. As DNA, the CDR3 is TGCGCCAGCAGCCAACTTGGTTTAGGGGGCGAGCAGTACTTC. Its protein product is CASSQLGLGGEQYF.

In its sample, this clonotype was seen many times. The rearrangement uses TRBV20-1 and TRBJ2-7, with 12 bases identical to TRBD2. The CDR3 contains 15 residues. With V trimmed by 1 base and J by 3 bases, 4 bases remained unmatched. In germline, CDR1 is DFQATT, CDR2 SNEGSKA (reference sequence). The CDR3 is CSARAMTSGGYEQYF. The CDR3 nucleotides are TGCAGTGCTAGAGCCATGACTAGCGGGGGCTACGAGCAGTACTTC.

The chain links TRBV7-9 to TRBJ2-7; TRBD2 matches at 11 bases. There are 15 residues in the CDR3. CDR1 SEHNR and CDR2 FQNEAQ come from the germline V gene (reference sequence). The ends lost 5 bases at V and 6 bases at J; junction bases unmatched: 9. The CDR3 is CASSLTSGRNSEQYF. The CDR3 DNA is TGTGCCAGCAGCCTTACTAGCGGGAGAAATTCCGAGCAGTACTTC.

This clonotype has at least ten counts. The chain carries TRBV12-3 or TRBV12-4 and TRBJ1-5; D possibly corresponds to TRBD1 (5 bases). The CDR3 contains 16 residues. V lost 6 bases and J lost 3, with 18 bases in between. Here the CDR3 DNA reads TGTGCCAGCAGGCCGGGACCTCCGTCGGCCAATCAGCCCCAGCATTTT. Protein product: CASRPGPPSANQPQHF.

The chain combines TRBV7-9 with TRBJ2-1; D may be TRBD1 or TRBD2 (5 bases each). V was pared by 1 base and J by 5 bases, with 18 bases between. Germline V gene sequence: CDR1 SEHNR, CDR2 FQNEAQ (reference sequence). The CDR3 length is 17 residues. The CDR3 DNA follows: TGTGCCAGCAGCTTAGGAGAGAGGATTCGGGGCGACAATGAGCAGTTCTTC. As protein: CASSLGERIRGDNEQFF. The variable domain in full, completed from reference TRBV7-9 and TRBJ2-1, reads DTGVSQNPRHKITKRGQNVTFRCDPISEHNRLYWYRQTLGQGPEFLTYFQNEAQLEKSRLLSDRFSAERPKGSFSTLEIQRTEQGDSAMYLCASSLGERIRGDNEQFFGPGTRLTVL.

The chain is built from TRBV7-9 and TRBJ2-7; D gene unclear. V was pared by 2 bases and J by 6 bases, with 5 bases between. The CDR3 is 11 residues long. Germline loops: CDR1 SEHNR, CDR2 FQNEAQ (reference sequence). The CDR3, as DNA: TGTGCCAGCAGCTTATCTTTCGAGCAGTACTTC. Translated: CASSLSFEQYF.

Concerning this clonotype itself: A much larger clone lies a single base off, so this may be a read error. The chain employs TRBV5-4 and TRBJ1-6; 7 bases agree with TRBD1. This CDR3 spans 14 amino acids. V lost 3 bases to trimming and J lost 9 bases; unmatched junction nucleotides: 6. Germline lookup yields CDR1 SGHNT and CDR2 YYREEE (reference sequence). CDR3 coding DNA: TGTGCCAGCAGCTGGGGGGCAGGGGGTTCACCCCTCCACTTT. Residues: CASSWGAGGSPLHF.

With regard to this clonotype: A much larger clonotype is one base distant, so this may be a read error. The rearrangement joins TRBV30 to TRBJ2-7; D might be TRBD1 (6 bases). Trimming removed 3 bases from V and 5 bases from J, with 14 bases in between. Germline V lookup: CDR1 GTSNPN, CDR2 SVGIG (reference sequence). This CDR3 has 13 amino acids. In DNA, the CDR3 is TGTGCCTGGAGCGGGCAACAGGGAGACGAGCAGTACTTC. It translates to CAWSGQQGDEQYF.

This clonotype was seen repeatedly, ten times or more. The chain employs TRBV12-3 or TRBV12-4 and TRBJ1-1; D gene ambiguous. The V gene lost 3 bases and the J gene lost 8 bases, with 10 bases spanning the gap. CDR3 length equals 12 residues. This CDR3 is CASSLDLAEAFF. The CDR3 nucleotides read TGTGCCAGCAGTTTGGACCTAGCGGAAGCTTTCTTT.